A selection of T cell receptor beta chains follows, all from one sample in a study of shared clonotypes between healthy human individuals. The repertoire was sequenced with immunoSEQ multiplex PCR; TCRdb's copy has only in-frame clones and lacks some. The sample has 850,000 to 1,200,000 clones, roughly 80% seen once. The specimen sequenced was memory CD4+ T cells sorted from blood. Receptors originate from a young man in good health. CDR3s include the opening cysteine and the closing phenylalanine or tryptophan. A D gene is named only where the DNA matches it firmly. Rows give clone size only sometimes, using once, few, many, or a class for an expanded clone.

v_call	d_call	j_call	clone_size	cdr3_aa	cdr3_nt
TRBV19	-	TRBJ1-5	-	CASNNRESNQPQHF	TGTGCCAGTAATAACAGGGAAAGCAATCAGCCCCAGCATTTT
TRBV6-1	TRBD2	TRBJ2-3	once	CASSGVVAGGRDTQYF	TGTGCCAGCAGTGGGGTAGTAGCGGGAGGGCGGGATACGCAGTATTTT
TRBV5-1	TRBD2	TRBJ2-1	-	CASSPQGLAGDEQFF	TGCGCCAGCAGCCCCCAGGGACTAGCGGGAGATGAGCAGTTCTTC
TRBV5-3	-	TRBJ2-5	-	CARSLAGRGRRETQYF	TGTGCCAGAAGCTTAGCTGGCCGGGGCCGGAGGGAGACCCAGTACTTC
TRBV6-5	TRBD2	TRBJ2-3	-	CASRTSGSTDTQYF	TGTGCCAGCCGGACTAGCGGGAGTACAGATACGCAGTATTTT
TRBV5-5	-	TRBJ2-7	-	CASSLEGQLYEQYF	TGTGCCAGCAGTTTGGAGGGACAGCTTTACGAGCAGTACTTC
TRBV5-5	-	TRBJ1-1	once	CASSFEGHANEAFF	TGTGCCAGCAGCTTCGAGGGACACGCCAATGAAGCTTTCTTT
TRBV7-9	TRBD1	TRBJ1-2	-	CASSLYQTGGSTF	TGTGCCAGCAGCTTGTATCAGACAGGGGGCTCTACCTTC
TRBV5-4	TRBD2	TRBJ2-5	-	CASSLALGGGETQYF	TGTGCCAGCAGCTTGGCCCTAGGCGGGGGAGAGACCCAGTACTTC
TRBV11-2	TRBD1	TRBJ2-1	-	CASSSGTGLRNEQFF	TGTGCCAGCAGCTCCGGGACAGGGCTGAGAAATGAGCAGTTCTTC
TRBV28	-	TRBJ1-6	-	CASRMTGASNSPLHF	TGTGCCAGCAGAATGACCGGGGCTTCCAATTCACCCCTCCACTTT
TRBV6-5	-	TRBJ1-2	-	CASLGPNLNYGYTF	TGTGCCAGCCTGGGGCCGAACCTTAACTATGGCTACACCTTC
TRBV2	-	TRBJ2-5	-	CASTPGTGPQETQYF	TGTGCCAGCACCCCGGGGACGGGACCTCAAGAGACCCAGTACTTC
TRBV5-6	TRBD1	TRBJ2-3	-	CASSDRASTDTQYF	TGTGCCAGCAGTGACAGGGCTAGCACAGATACGCAGTATTTT
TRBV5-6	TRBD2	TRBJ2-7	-	CASSAARAGGLGEQYF	TGTGCCAGCAGCGCCGCCAGAGCGGGAGGGTTGGGCGAGCAGTACTTC
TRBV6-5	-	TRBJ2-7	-	CASSYSASTYEQYF	TGTGCCAGCAGTTACTCGGCTAGCACCTACGAGCAGTACTTC
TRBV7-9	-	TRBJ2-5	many	CASSPPRRETQYF	TGTGCCAGCAGCCCCCCTAGGCGGGAGACCCAGTACTTC
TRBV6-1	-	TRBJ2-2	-	CATKKGPNTGELFF	TGTGCCACCAAGAAGGGACCGAACACCGGGGAGCTGTTTTTT
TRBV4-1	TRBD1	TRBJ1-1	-	CASSQVQGLGEAFF	TGCGCCAGCAGCCAGGTACAGGGGTTGGGGGAAGCTTTCTTT
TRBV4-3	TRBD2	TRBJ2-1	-	CASSQEVLAGGQEQFF	TGCGCCAGCAGCCAAGAAGTGCTAGCGGGAGGCCAGGAGCAGTTCTTC
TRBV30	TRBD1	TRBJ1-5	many	CAWSQGAGFRPQHF	TGTGCCTGGAGTCAGGGGGCCGGGTTTCGGCCCCAGCATTTT
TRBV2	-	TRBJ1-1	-	CASSGSSRTNTEAFF	TGTGCCAGCAGTGGGTCCTCAAGAACTAACACTGAAGCTTTCTTT
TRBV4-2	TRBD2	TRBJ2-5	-	CASSQETSGGASVETQYF	TGTGCCAGCAGCCAGGAAACTAGCGGGGGGGCCTCGGTAGAGACCCAGTACTTC
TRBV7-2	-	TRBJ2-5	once	CASSLELTQYF	TGTGCCAGCAGCTTAGAACTGACCCAGTACTTC